This note documents a single T cell receptor (beta chain) sequence. This clonotype was observed many times. Its antigen has not been determined. Base quality data are lacking; no much larger clone is found one base away. CDR1 and CDR2 are drawn from the germline V gene: SQVTM, ANQGSEA. From the cysteine through the phenylalanine, the CDR3 covers 13 amino acids. The CDR3 DNA has 39 bases and is translated from base 1. Deletion took 6 bases off V and 2 bases off J, with a span of 13 bases between the germline ends. This specimen comes from a study of read filtering for tumor transcriptome and immune sequencing (dated by TCRdb to the early 2020s). With respect to the entire study: The cohort was composed of roughly 18 male and some 13 female patients, with a mean age of approximately 66 years and an age range of about 40 to 90. By revised international staging, 8 patients were R-ISS I, some 17 were R-ISS II and 6 or 7 were R-ISS III. Per sample, about 4.05 to 10.27 million TCR-region mapped reads were obtained with IR-seq, compared with only roughly 80 to 1,300 with RNA-seq. After DNase treatment, whole-transcriptome libraries were prepared with the TruSeq RNA Access Library Prep Kit. TCR repertoires obtained by targeted immune repertoire sequencing and by bulk whole-transcriptome sequencing performed on the same bone marrow samples were compared. As a main aim, a read-filtering strategy for immune repertoire data was addressed, with the specific question being whether clonotypes supported by a single read should be removed. Broader findings and caveats from the paper: Clonotypes were captured by IR-seq at much higher depth and more reliably than by RNA-seq, and smaller IR-seq throughput was sufficient for identification of most shared clonotypes. The correlation between IR-seq and RNA-seq shared clonotype proportions rose when single-read clonotypes were removed. In IR-seq, roughly four fifths of clonotypes but around 3.5% of total reads were represented by single-read clonotypes, whereas in RNA-seq, roughly three quarters of clonotypes and around 45% of reads were represented by single-read clonotypes. The sorted CD138-negative fraction was a mixed bone marrow immune population, not purified T cells.

TCR libraries were built from 400 to 450 ng RNA with the Immunoverse kit, using molecular barcoded adaptors covering alpha/delta and beta/gamma chains. TCR library preparation used the same RNA that was used for transcriptome sequencing. Sequencing of TCR libraries was carried out on an Illumina HiSeq 4000 with 2 x 150 cycles. In the authors' own workflow: TCR reads were aligned to human V, D, J and C references and assembled into CDR3 clonotypes with MiXCR, including quality filtering and error correction. The tcR package in R was used for analysis of clonotype counts and gene usage diversity. For inspection of raw mapping reads, RNA-seq reads were mapped by STAR aligner version 2.5.3a onto GRCh37 of the human genome. IR-seq fastq files were randomly downsampled with Seqtk 1.3 to test the effect of sequencing depth on detected clonotypes. TCRdb's own reprocessing of the public reads used fastp at Q25 and MiXCR and kept productive beta chains. CDR3 protein duplicates are merged, each entry listing the most common genes and DNA. The V and J calls were determined by TCRdb, not by the authors. A total of 120,000 or so distinct CDR3 sequences appear in this sample, over 10% of them only once. In total, the top ten clones hold 11% of the sample.

Each patient had bone marrow sampled at the time of active disease. Ficoll-Hypaque density gradient centrifugation was used to isolate bone marrow mononuclear cells. CD138-negative cells were obtained by negative selection after labeling with CD138 magnetic microbeads on a MACS separator, removing myeloma plasma cells. Purity of the isolated cells was checked by flow cytometry on an Attune NxT using CD138 antibodies. Total RNA was extracted with TRIzol reagent and quantified with a NanoDrop spectrophotometer. For each patient, the CD138-negative bone marrow sample underwent paired RNA-seq and IR-seq.

The sequencing sample was made of a population of CD138-negative cells sorted from bone marrow. This specimen's cell subset or site label, per the study, means: bone marrow mononuclear cells depleted of CD138+ plasma/myeloma cells by negative magnetic selection. The source is a donor over 35 with multiple myeloma. The rearrangement combines TRBV29-1 with TRBJ2-5; no D segment can be confidently identified. The DNA sequence reads TGCAGCGTATGGCCCTCCGATCAAGAGACCCAGTACTTC. This sequence encodes CSVWPSDQETQYF.